A single T cell receptor beta chain is shown here with its context. Its antigen is unknown. TCRbeta library preparation incorporated unique molecular identifiers. TCRdb analysed the PCR reads with MiXCR anew, one entry per CDR3 protein. The profile shows hundreds of thousands of distinct CDR3 sequences, about 17% of them singletons. The V gene's germline CDR1 is MNHEY and CDR2 SVGAGI. The CDR3 has 16 amino acids. The V and J ends lost 4 bases and 5 bases, in that order; junction bases with no gene match: 11. The sample is drawn from a study of T-cell reconstitution after alpha-beta-depleted transplantation in children. Whole-study results and caveats: Expanded graft clones numbering several hundred reportedly gave rise to alpha-beta T cells about two months after transplant. After one year, T-cell counts and TCRbeta diversity mostly came from new T cells.

Sequenced here: PBMCs, mostly from graft donor cells, sampled 360 days after TCRalphabeta/CD19-depleted stem cell transplant. V gene TRBV6-5 combines with J gene TRBJ2-5; 9 nucleotides match TRBD2. This clonotype was sampled from a boy in the first two years of life who had a stem cell transplant for Wiskott-Aldrich syndrome, so the T cells may come from the graft donor. The CDR3 bases are TGTGCCAGCAGTTCCCGGACTAGCGCAAGACTGGAGACCCAGTACTTC. Its translation is CASSSRTSARLETQYF.